The 3 T cell receptor beta chains below come from one sample, sequenced in a study of blood T cell repertoires in COVID-19. Using immunoSEQ multiplex PCR, the repertoire was profiled, and TCRdb retains in-frame clones only, with some absent. This table holds 300,000 to 350,000 clones, roughly 90% found once. Input material: peripheral blood. Receptors were obtained from a woman aged 25 to 39 with COVID-19, enrolled during active disease.

V is TRBV28 and J is TRBJ2-7; possible D gene TRBD1, 5 bases. Germline CDR1 and CDR2: MDHEN and SYDVKM. Trimming left V 2 bases short and J 2 bases short, with 10 bases between. The CDR3 consists of 14 residues. This CDR3 reads CASSLPGKTYEQYF. The CDR3, as DNA: TGTGCCAGCAGTTTACCAGGGAAAACCTACGAGCAGTACTTC.

Here the CDR3 DNA reads TGTGCCAGCAGTTGGACAGGGGGCAATCAGCCCCAGCATTTT. Translation: CASSWTGGNQPQHF. The rearrangement uses TRBV28 and TRBJ1-5, with 9 bases lining up with TRBD1. The CDR3 spans 14 residues. V shed 4 bases, J shed 2 bases, and the junction held 0 bases outside the gene matches. Looked up from germline, CDR1 is MDHEN and CDR2 is SYDVKM.

This clone was seen just once. The chain combines TRBV7-2 with TRBJ1-2; D possibly corresponds to TRBD1 (5 bases). The CDR3 has 16 amino acids. The V gene's germline CDR1 is SGHTA and CDR2 FQGNSA. V was clipped by 0 bases and J by 0 bases, with 11 bases between them. The CDR3 sequence: CASSLAGQGSNYGYTF. CDR3 DNA: TGTGCCAGCAGCTTAGCTGGGCAGGGATCTAACTATGGCTACACCTTC.